This T cell receptor beta chain appears in the sequencing data of a study of blood T cell repertoires in COVID-19. The wider study: The analysed material was cDNA or gDNA that came from T cells, B-cell-depleted T cells, or PBMCs.

The data were produced by immunoSEQ multiplex PCR, yet TCRdb's version contains in-frame clones alone and is incomplete. This repertoire shows 200,000 to 250,000 clones, just under 85% found once; its top ten account for about 1.3%. The germline V and J ends were trimmed by 3 bases and 5 bases, with 5 bases remaining between them. The CDR3 is 12 residues long. Sequenced material: PBMCs or T cells enriched from blood (not recorded which). The chain carries TRBV12-3 or TRBV12-4 and TRBJ2-4; D gene unclear. The clonotype originates from a woman aged 40 to 55 with acute COVID-19. The CDR3 DNA reads as TGTGCCAGCAGTTTGTCGGAAAACATTCAGTACTTC. Residues: CASSLSENIQYF.